The T cell receptor (beta chain) under discussion was sequenced for a study of shared clonotypes between healthy human individuals. Notes on the study in general: Researchers found naive subsets generally carried larger estimated richness than memory subsets.

Sequencing used immunoSEQ multiplex PCR; TCRdb keeps in-frame clones, though not all of them. The sample lists about 2.4 million clones, roughly 93% occurring once. This clone appeared a single time. Its cognate antigen is unknown. Germline CDR1 LNHDA, CDR2 SQIVND (reference sequence). The ends were cut back, 6 bases at V and 2 bases at J, with 12 bases in the middle. CDR3 size: 14 residues. The sample taken for sequencing was naive CD4+ T cells from PBMCs. The subset: CD45RA+ positively selected. The V gene is TRBV19, the J gene TRBJ2-3, with D possibly TRBD2 on 5 matching bases. This receptor was taken from a young man in good health. Some clones in this sample may be carry-over from other donors' samples. CDR3 sequence: CASSSRGSTDTQYF. The CDR3 DNA reads as TGTGCCAGTAGCTCCCGAGGGTCCACAGATACGCAGTATTTT.